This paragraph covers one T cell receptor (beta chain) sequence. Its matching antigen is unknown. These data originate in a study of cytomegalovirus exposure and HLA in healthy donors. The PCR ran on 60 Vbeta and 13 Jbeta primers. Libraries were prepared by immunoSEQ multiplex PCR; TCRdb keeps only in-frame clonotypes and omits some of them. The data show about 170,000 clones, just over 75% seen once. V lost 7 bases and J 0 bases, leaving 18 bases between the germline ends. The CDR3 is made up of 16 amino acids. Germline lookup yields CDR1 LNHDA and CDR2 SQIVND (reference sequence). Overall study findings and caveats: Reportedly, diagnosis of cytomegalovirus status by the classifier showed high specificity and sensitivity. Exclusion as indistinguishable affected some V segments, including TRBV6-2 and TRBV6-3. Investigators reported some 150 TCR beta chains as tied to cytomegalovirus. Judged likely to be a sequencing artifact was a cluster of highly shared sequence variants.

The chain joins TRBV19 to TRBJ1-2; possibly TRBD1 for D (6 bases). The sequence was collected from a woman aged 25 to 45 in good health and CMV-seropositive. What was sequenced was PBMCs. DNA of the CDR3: TGTGCCAGTATTACCCCGACAGGACGACCTAACTATGGCTACACCTTC. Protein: CASITPTGRPNYGYTF. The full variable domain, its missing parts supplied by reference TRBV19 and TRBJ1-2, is DGGITQSPKYLFRKEGQNVTLSCEQNLNHDAMYWYRQDPGQGLRLIYYSQIVNDFQKGDIAEGYSVSREKKESFPLTVTSAQKNPTAFYLCASITPTGRPNYGYTFGSGTRLTVV.